This T cell receptor beta chain was recovered during a study of neurological immune-mediated disorders. Notes on the study in general: When grouped phylogenetically, the repertoires of 18 of the 34 multiple sclerosis patients fell together in one related-CDR3 cluster, which is a possible signature. The level of TCR clonal expansion was highest in patients with HTLV-1-associated myelopathy and lowest in multiple sclerosis, where it fell below the level seen in healthy controls.

The making of cDNA relied on 5'RACE with 10-nucleotide random UMIs. The yield of each sequencing run was over 200 million TCR-beta sequences from 15-18 subjects. Using its own MiXCR run on the 5' RACE reads, TCRdb lists one record per CDR3 protein. The table lists approximately 100,000 distinct CDR3 sequences, 3.5% of them singletons. Trimming shortened V by 0 bases and J by 7 bases, and 6 bases separated the two germline ends. CDR3 length equals 12 residues. The table lists this clonotype with many counts. Its antigen is undetermined. The chain recombines TRBV12-3 or TRBV12-4 with TRBJ1-1; D gene unclear. This clonotype originated in a young woman with multiple sclerosis. Sequencing was performed on PBMCs. CDR3 sequence: CASSLALSEAFF. The CDR3 DNA sequence: TGTGCCAGCAGTTTAGCGCTCAGTGAAGCTTTCTTT.